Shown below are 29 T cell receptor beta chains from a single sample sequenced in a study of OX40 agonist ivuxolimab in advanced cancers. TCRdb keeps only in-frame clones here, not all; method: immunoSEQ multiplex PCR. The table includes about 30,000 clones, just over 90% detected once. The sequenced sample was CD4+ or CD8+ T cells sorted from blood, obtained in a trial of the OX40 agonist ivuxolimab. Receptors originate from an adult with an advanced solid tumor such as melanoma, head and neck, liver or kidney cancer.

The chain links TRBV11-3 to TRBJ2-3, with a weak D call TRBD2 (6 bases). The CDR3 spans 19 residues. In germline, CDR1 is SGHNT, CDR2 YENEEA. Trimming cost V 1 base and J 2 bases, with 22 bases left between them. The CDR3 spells CASSLGTSGGKPNTDTQYF. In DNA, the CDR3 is TGTGCCAGCAGCTTAGGCACCTCTGGCGGGAAACCAAACACAGATACGCAGTATTTT.

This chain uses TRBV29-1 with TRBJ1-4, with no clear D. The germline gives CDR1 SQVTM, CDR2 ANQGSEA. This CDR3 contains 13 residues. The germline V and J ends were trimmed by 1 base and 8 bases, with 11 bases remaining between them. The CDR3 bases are TGCAGCGTTGAAGGTCAAGACGGGGAAAAACTGTTTTTT. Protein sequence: CSVEGQDGEKLFF.

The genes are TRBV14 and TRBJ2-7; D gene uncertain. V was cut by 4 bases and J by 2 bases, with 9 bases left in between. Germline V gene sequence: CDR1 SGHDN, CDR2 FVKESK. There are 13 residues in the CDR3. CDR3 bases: TGTGCCAGCAGCCCAGTTAGAGCCTACGAGCAGTACTTC. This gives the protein CASSPVRAYEQYF.

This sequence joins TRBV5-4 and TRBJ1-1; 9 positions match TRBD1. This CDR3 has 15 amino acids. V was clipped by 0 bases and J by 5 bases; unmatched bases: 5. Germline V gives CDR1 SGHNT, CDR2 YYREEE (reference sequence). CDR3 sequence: CASSLGGTGHTEAFF. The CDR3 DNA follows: TGTGCCAGCAGCTTGGGAGGGACAGGGCATACTGAAGCTTTCTTT.

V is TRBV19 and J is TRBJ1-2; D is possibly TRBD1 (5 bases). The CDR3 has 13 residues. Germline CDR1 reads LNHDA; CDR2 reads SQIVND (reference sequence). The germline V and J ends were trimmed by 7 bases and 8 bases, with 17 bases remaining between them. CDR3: CASTPSGAGGYTF. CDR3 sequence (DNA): TGTGCCAGTACCCCCTCTGGGGCGGGCGGCTACACCTTC.

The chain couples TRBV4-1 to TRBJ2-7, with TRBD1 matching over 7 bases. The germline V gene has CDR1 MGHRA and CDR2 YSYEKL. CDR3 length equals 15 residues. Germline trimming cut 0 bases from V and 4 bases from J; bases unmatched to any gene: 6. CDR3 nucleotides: TGCGCCAGCAGCCAAGATTTGGGACAGTCTTACGAGCAGTACTTC. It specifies CASSQDLGQSYEQYF.

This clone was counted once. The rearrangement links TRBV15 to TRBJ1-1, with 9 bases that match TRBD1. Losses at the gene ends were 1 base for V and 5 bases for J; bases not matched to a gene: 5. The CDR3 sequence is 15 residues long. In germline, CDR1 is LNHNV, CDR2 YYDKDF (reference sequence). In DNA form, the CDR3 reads TGTGCCACCAGCAGAGCACAGGGGGCCGAAACTGAAGCTTTCTTT. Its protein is CATSRAQGAETEAFF.

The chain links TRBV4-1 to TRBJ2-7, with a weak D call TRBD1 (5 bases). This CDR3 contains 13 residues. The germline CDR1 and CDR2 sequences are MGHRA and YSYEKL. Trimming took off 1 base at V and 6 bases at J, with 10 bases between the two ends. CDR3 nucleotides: TGCGCCAGCAGCCAAGTTGGGGCTCGCGAGCAGTACTTC. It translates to CASSQVGAREQYF.

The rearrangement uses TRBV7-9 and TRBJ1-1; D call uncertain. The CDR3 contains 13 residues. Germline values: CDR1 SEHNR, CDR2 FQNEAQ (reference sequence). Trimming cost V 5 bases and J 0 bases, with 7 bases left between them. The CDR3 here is CASSRGMNTEAFF. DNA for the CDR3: TGTGCCAGCAGCCGAGGGATGAACACTGAAGCTTTCTTT.

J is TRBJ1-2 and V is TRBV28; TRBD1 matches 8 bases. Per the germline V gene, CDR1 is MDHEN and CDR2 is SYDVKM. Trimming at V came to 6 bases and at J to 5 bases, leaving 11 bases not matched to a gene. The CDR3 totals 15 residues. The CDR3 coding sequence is TGTGCCAGCAGCCCAGGAGCAGGGGGCGGGTATGGCTACACCTTC. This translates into CASSPGAGGGYGYTF.

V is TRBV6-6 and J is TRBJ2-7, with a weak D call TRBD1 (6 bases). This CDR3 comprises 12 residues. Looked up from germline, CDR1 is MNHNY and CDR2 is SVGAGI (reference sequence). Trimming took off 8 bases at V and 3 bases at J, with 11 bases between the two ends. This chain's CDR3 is CASRARGYEQYF. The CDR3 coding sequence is TGTGCCAGCCGGGCCAGGGGCTACGAGCAGTACTTC.

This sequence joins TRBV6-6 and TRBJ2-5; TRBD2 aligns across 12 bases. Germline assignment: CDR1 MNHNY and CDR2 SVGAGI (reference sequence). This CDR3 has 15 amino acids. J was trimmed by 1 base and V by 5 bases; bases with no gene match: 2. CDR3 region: CASSASGGAQETQYF. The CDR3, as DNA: TGTGCCAGCAGTGCTAGCGGGGGGGCCCAAGAGACCCAGTACTTC.

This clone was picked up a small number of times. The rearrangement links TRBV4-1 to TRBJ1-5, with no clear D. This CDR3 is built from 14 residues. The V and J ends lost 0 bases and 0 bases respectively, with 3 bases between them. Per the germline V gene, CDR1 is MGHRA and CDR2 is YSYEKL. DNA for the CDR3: TGCGCCAGCAGCCAAGAGGATAGCAATCAGCCCCAGCATTTT. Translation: CASSQEDSNQPQHF.

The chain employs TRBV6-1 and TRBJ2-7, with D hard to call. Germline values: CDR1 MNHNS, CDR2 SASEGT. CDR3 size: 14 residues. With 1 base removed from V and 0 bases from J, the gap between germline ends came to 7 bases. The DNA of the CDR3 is TGTGCCAGCAGTGAAGTCAGCTACTCCTACGAGCAGTACTTC. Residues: CASSEVSYSYEQYF.

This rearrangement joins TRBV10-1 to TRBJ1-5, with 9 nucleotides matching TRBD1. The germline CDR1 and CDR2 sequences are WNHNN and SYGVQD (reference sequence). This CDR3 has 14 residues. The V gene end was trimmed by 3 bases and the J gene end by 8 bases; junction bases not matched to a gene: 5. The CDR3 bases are TGCGCCAGCAGTGATGGACAGGGGTTGGAGCCCCAGCATTTT. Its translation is CASSDGQGLEPQHF.

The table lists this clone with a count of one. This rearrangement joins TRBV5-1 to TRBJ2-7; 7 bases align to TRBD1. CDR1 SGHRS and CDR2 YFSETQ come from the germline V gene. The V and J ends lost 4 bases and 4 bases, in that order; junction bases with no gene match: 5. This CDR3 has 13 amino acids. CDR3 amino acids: CASSVTGDYEQYF. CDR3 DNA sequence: TGCGCCAGCAGCGTAACAGGGGATTACGAGCAGTACTTC.

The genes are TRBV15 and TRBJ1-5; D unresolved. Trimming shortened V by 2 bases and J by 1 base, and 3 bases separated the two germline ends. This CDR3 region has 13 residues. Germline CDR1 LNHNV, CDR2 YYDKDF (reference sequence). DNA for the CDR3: TGTGCCACCAGCAGATACAGCAATCAGCCCCAGCATTTT. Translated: CATSRYSNQPQHF.

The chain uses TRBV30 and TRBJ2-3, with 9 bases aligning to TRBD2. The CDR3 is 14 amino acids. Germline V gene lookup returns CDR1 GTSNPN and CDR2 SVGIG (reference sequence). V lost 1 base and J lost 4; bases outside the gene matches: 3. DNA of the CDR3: TGTGCCTGGAGTGATCTAGCGGGATCAGATACGCAGTATTTT. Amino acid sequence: CAWSDLAGSDTQYF.

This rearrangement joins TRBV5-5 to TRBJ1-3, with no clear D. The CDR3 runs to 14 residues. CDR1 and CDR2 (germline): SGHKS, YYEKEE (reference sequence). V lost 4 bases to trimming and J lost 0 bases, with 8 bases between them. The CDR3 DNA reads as TGTGCCAGCAGCCTAGGGCACTCTGGAAACACCATATATTTT. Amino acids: CASSLGHSGNTIYF.

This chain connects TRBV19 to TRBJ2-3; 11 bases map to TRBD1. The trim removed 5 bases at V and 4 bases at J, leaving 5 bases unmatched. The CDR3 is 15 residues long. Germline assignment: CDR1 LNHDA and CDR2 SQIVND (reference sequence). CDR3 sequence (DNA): TGTGCCAGTAGTGGCGGACAGGGGGCGGCAGATACGCAGTATTTT. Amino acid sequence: CASSGGQGAADTQYF.

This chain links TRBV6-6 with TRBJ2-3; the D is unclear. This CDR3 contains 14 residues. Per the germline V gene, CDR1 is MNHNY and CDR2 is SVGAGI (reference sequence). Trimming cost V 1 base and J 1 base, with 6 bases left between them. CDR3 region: CASSYYWGTDTQYF. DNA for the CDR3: TGTGCCAGCAGTTACTATTGGGGCACAGATACGCAGTATTTT.

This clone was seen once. In nucleotides, the CDR3 is TGTGCCATCAGGGACCTCCAAGCGGCTTTCTTT. Translation: CAIRDLQAAFF. J is TRBJ1-1 and V is TRBV10-3, with D unresolved. Trimming removed 6 bases at V and 11 bases at J, with 13 bases between. Germline lookup yields CDR1 ENHRY and CDR2 SYGVKD. The CDR3 is 11 amino acids.

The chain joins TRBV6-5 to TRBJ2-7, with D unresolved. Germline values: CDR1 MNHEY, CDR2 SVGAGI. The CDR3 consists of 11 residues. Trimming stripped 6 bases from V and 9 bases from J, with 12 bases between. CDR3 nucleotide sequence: TGTGCCAGCAGAGAAGCGTCGGTGCAGTACTTC. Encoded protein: CASREASVQYF.

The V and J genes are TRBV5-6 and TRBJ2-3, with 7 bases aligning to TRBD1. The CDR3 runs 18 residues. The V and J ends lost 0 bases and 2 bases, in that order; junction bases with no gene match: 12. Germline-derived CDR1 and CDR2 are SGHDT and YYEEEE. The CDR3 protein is CASSLAAGDRAFTDTQYF. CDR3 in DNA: TGTGCCAGCAGCTTGGCCGCGGGTGACAGGGCATTCACAGATACGCAGTATTTT.

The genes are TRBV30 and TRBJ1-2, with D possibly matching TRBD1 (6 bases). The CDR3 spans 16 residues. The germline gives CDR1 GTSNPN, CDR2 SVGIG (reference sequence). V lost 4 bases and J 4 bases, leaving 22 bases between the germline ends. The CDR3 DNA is TGTGCCTGGATTCAGATCCCGGGACACCGAATCTATGGCTACACCTTC. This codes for CAWIQIPGHRIYGYTF.

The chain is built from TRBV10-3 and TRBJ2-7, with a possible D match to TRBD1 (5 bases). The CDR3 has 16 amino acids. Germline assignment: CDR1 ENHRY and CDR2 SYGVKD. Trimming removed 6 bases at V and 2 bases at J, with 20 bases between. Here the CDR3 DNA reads TGTGCCATCAGAAATGAGGACATCGCCGGAACCTACGAGCAGTACTTC. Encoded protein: CAIRNEDIAGTYEQYF.

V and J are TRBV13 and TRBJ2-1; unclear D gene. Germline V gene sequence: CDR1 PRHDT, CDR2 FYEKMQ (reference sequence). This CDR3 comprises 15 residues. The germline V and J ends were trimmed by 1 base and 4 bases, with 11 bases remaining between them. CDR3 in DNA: TGTGCCAGCAGCTTAGCCCCGCGACTTTACAATGAGCAGTTCTTC. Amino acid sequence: CASSLAPRLYNEQFF.

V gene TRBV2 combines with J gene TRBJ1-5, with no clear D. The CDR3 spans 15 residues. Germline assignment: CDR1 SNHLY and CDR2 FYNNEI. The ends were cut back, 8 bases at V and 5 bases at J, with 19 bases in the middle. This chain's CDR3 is CASSENRTPDQPQHF. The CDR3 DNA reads TGTGCCAGCTCCGAAAACCGGACCCCCGATCAGCCCCAGCATTTT.

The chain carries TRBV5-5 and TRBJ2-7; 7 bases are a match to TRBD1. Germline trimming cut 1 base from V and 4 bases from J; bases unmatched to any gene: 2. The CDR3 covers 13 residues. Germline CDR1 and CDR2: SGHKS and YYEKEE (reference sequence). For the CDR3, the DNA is TGTGCCAGCAGCTTGAGACAGGGATACGAGCAGTACTTC. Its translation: CASSLRQGYEQYF.